This paragraph covers one T cell receptor beta chain sequence. Original handling: By means of reference gene primer amplification, nucleated cell counts were estimated. Assay: immunoSEQ multiplex PCR; the TCRdb copy retains only in-frame clones and omits some. V and J calls and clone size are copied from that table; D and trimming were computed from the DNA. This table holds about 64,000 clones, 88% found once. This specimen belongs to a study of blood T cell repertoires in COVID-19. Study overall: Sites across the United States, Italy and Spain contributed samples from acute and convalescent COVID-19.

Seattle's enrolled individuals joined amid active infection and were then monitored longitudinally. This CDR3 is built from 13 residues. Per germline, CDR1 MNHEY and CDR2 SVGAGI. With 2 bases clipped from V and 9 bases from J, the junction kept 4 bases outside the gene matches. The receptor was derived from a woman aged 60-70 years with COVID-19, enrolled during active disease. The chain is built from TRBV6-5 and TRBJ1-1; 9 bases map to TRBD1. Sequenced: peripheral blood. The CDR3 nucleotides are TGTGCCAGCAGTTACATGGACAGGGGAAAAGCTTTCTTT. Amino acids: CASSYMDRGKAFF.